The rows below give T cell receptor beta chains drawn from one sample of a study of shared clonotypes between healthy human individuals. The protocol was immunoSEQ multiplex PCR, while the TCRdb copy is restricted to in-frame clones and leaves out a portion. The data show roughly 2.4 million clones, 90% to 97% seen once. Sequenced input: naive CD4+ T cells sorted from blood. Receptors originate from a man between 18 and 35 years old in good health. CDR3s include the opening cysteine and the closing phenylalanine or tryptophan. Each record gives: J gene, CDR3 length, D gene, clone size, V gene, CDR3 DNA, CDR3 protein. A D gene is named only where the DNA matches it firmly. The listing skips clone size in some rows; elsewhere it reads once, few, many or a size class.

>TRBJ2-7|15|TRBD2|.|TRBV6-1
TGTGCCACTACTAGCGGCGCTTTGGGTGCTCGCGAGCAGTACTTC
CATTSGALGAREQYF
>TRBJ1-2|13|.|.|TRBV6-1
TGTGCCAGCAGTTTAACACCGAACTATGGCTACACCTTC
CASSLTPNYGYTF
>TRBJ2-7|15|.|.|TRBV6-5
TGTGCCAGCAGTTACTCGATCCCTCTAGACCACGAGCAGTACTTC
CASSYSIPLDHEQYF
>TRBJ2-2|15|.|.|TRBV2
TGTGCCAGCGCCCCACAGGGTTCAGGCACCGGGGAGCTGTTTTTT
CASAPQGSGTGELFF
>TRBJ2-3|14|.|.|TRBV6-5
TGTGCCAGCAGTAGCCCCTCCGGGACAGATACGCAGTATTTT
CASSSPSGTDTQYF
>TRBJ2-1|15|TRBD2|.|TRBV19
TGTGCCAGTAGAACGACTAGCGGGGGGATCAATGAGCAGTTCTTC
CASRTTSGGINEQFF
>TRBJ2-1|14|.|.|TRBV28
TGTGCCAGCAGTTTACCAGGGACCTACAATGAGCAGTTCTTC
CASSLPGTYNEQFF
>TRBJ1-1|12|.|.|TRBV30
TGTGCCTGGAGTGTACAGGTCACTGAAGCTTTCTTT
CAWSVQVTEAFF
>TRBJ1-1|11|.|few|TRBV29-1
TGCAGCGTAGCCAGGGGACCTGAAGCTTTCTTT
CSVARGPEAFF
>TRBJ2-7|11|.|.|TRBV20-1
TGCAGTGCTAGAGCTGGGTACGAGCAGTACTTC
CSARAGYEQYF
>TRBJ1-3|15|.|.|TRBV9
TGTGCCAGCAGCCCCGAAAGTGGTTCTGGAAACACCATATATTTT
CASSPESGSGNTIYF
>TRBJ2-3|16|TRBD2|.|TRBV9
TGTGCCAGCAGCGCACGTACTAGCGGTAGCACAGATACGCAGTATTTT
CASSARTSGSTDTQYF
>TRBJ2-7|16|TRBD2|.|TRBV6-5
TGTGCCAGCAGTTACATGGCACTAGCGCCCACCTACGAGCAGTACTTC
CASSYMALAPTYEQYF
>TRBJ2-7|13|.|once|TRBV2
TGTGCCAGCAGCCGGGACACGACCTACGAGCAGTACTTC
CASSRDTTYEQYF
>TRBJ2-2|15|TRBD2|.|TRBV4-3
TGCGCCAGCAGCCAGGGACTAGCGGGAGCCGGGGAGCTGTTTTTT
CASSQGLAGAGELFF
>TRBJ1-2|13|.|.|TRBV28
TGTGCCAGCAGTAGCACCGCTAACTATGGCTACACCTTC
CASSSTANYGYTF
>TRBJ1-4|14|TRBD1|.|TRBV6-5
TGTGCCAGCAGATTTCAGGGGGCAAGTGAAAAACTGTTTTTT
CASRFQGASEKLFF